This passage covers 10 T cell receptor beta chains from one sample sequenced in a study of T cell responses to AZD1222 COVID-19 vaccine. Produced via immunoSEQ multiplex PCR; TCRdb's table is partial and in-frame only. The profile shows approximately 110,000 clones, about 90% of them singletons. The source material was peripheral blood, sampled on day 0 of AZD1222 vaccination. These receptors all stem from an adult in good health.

As DNA, the CDR3 is TGTGCCAGCAGTTACTCGGGCAAAGAGACCCAGTACTTC. Amino acids: CASSYSGKETQYF. The chain carries TRBV6-6 and TRBJ2-5, with D uncertain. Trimming removed 0 bases from V and 3 bases from J, with 5 bases in between. CDR3 size: 13 residues. CDR1 is MNHNY, CDR2 SVGAGI, per germline (reference sequence).

The chain is built from TRBV5-1 and TRBJ1-1; D is ambiguous. Per germline, CDR1 SGHRS and CDR2 YFSETQ. The length of the CDR3 is 14 residues. The V end was cut by 4 bases, the J end by 0 bases, with 10 bases between. CDR3 DNA sequence: TGCGCCAGCAGCCTCATCGGGATGAACACTGAAGCTTTCTTT. Its translation: CASSLIGMNTEAFF.

This clone has only a few counts. The chain employs TRBV5-4 and TRBJ2-7, with TRBD1 matching 7 bases. The CDR3 runs to 12 residues. With V trimmed by 4 bases and J by 2 bases, 0 bases remained unmatched. CDR1 SGHNT and CDR2 YYREEE come from the germline V gene (reference sequence). CDR3 nucleotides: TGTGCCAGCAGCGACAGGGCCTACGAGCAGTACTTC. It specifies CASSDRAYEQYF. The entire variable domain, with the rest obtained from reference TRBV5-4 and TRBJ2-7, is as follows: ETGVTQSPTHLIKTRGQQVTLRCSSQSGHNTVSWYQQALGQGPQFIFQYYREEENGRGNFPPRFSGLQFPNYSSELNVNALELDDSALYLCASSDRAYEQYFGPGTRLTVT.

The chain has TRBV7-8 and TRBJ2-7; 7 positions match TRBD2. The trim removed 5 bases at V and 4 bases at J, leaving 8 bases unmatched. Per the germline V gene, CDR1 is SGHVS and CDR2 is FQNEAQ. The CDR3 extends over 14 amino acids. CDR3 sequence: CASSPVAGDYEQYF. The CDR3 nucleotides read TGTGCCAGCAGCCCGGTGGCGGGGGATTACGAGCAGTACTTC.

The chain recombines TRBV6-4 with TRBJ2-3; 13 nucleotides match TRBD2. The junction had 6 bases not matched to a gene; V was cut back by 6 bases and J by 6 bases. CDR3 size: 15 residues. The germline V gene has CDR1 MRHNA and CDR2 SNTAGT. This CDR3 reads CASSRTSGSWDTQYF. The CDR3 DNA sequence: TGTGCCAGCAGCAGGACTAGCGGGAGTTGGGATACGCAGTATTTT.

The chain combines TRBV12-3 or TRBV12-4 with TRBJ2-3, with TRBD2 as a possible D gene (6 bases). This CDR3 comprises 13 residues. V was cut by 8 bases and J by 3 bases, with 12 bases left in between. The CDR3 protein is CASVAGGTDTQYF. DNA for the CDR3: TGTGCCAGCGTGGCCGGGGGAACAGATACGCAGTATTTT.

The chain employs TRBV20-1 and TRBJ1-1; TRBD1 is a possible D gene (5 bases). V was trimmed by 3 bases and J by 1 base, leaving 15 bases between them. This CDR3 contains 15 residues. Germline-derived CDR1 and CDR2 are DFQATT and SNEGSKA (reference sequence). CDR3 residues: CSASSPGRGNTEAFF. CDR3 bases: TGCAGTGCTAGTTCGCCAGGGAGGGGGAACACTGAAGCTTTCTTT.

V usage is TRBV2 and J usage is TRBJ2-7, with D possibly being TRBD1 (5 bases). Trimming pared 4 bases from V and 2 bases from J, leaving 12 bases between. Germline assignment: CDR1 SNHLY and CDR2 FYNNEI. The CDR3 is 14 residues long. The CDR3 here is CASSVQGLPYEQYF. The CDR3 DNA follows: TGTGCCAGCAGTGTTCAGGGTCTTCCCTACGAGCAGTACTTC. Drawing the rest from reference TRBV2 and TRBJ2-7, the complete variable domain is EPEVTQTPSHQVTQMGQEVILRCVPISNHLYFYWYRQILGQKVEFLVSFYNNEISEKSEIFDDQFSVERPDGSNFTLKIRSTKLEDSAMYFCASSVQGLPYEQYFGPGTRLTVT.

The chain joins TRBV5-1 to TRBJ1-1, with 10 bases aligning to TRBD1. Per germline, CDR1 SGHRS and CDR2 YFSETQ. The trim removed 4 bases at V and 2 bases at J, leaving 8 bases unmatched. The CDR3 consists of 16 residues. The CDR3 here is CASSMGQGIRNTEAFF. For the CDR3, the DNA is TGCGCCAGCAGCATGGGACAGGGGATACGTAACACTGAAGCTTTCTTT.

This clone has just a few counts. The chain uses TRBV7-9 and TRBJ1-1; D not certain. Germline CDR1 SEHNR, CDR2 FQNEAQ (reference sequence). CDR3 size: 16 residues. V was shortened by 1 base and J by 1 base, with 13 bases between the two germline ends. The CDR3 region is CASSLVFLDTNTEAFF. In DNA form, the CDR3 reads TGTGCCAGCAGCTTAGTCTTCTTAGACACGAACACTGAAGCTTTCTTT.